Listed below are T cell receptor beta chains from one sample, sequenced in a study of blood T cells in healthy people across ages. TCRdb independently ran MiXCR on the 5' RACE reads; one entry per CDR3 protein. The repertoire holds 540,000 or so distinct CDR3 sequences, 20% to 30% seen once, with 8.5% to 9.5% in the top ten. These data also featured in a second study, about T cells of mothers and their children.

Material for sequencing was blood. The source is a boy aged 5-17 years in good health. Each CDR3 is given with its conserved first and last residue. The D gene is left open where the match is weak. Some rows have no size entry. The others give once, few or many, or a class for an expanded clone.

TRBV20-1	few	TRBJ2-7	-	CSAWAAATSYEQYF	TGCAGTGCTTGGGCGGCAGCCACCTCCTACGAGCAGTACTTC
TRBV20-1	few	TRBJ2-7	TRBD1	CSAREVGQGPYEQYF	TGCAGTGCTAGAGAAGTGGGACAGGGGCCCTACGAGCAGTACTTC
TRBV3-1	-	TRBJ1-1	-	CASSQEGQMNTEAFF	TGTGCCAGCAGCCAAGAAGGACAGATGAACACTGAAGCTTTCTTT
TRBV5-6	-	TRBJ1-5	-	CASSFAVESNQPQHF	TGTGCCAGCAGTTTCGCGGTGGAAAGCAATCAGCCCCAGCATTTT
TRBV27	few	TRBJ2-7	-	CASSSTAAATYYEQYF	TGTGCCAGCAGTTCAACCGCGGCAGCCACGTACTACGAGCAGTACTTC
TRBV20-1	-	TRBJ2-1	TRBD2	CSASGTRGFISYNEQFF	TGCAGTGCTTCCGGGACTAGGGGGTTTATTTCCTACAATGAGCAGTTCTTC
TRBV29-1	-	TRBJ2-2	TRBD2	CSVENPSGTGELFF	TGCAGCGTTGAAAATCCTAGCGGTACCGGGGAGCTGTTTTTT
TRBV28	-	TRBJ1-2	TRBD1	CASSLDEQGNYGYTF	TGTGCCAGCAGTTTAGACGAACAGGGGAACTATGGCTACACCTTC
TRBV3-1	-	TRBJ2-5	-	CASSQVIVQETQYF	TGTGCCAGCAGCCAAGTGATAGTCCAAGAGACCCAGTACTTC
TRBV9	few	TRBJ2-4	TRBD1	CASSSQGENIQYF	TGTGCCAGCAGTTCACAGGGGGAAAACATTCAGTACTTC
TRBV12-3/TRBV12-4	-	TRBJ2-7	TRBD1	CASSLGDRGKAYEQYF	TGTGCCAGCAGTTTAGGGGACAGGGGAAAGGCCTACGAGCAGTACTTC
TRBV6-2/TRBV6-3	-	TRBJ2-7	-	CASSTTEFHEQYF	TGTGCCAGCAGTACTACAGAGTTCCACGAGCAGTACTTC
TRBV4-1	-	TRBJ2-1	TRBD2	CASSQIGRGTSGRGSYNEQFF	TGCGCCAGCAGCCAAATCGGAAGGGGGACTAGCGGGAGGGGGTCCTACAATGAGCAGTTCTTC
TRBV7-2	-	TRBJ2-7	-	CASSLSPSMGEQYF	TGTGCCAGCAGCTTAAGCCCTAGCATGGGCGAGCAGTACTTC
TRBV24-1	-	TRBJ2-7	-	CATSDSVTYEQYF	TGTGCCACCAGTGATTCGGTCACCTACGAGCAGTACTTC
TRBV20-1	-	TRBJ2-7	-	CSARSPGYEQYF	TGCAGTGCTAGATCCCCGGGCTACGAGCAGTACTTC
TRBV2	-	TRBJ2-6	TRBD1	CASIGLRGHGANVLTF	TGTGCCAGCATTGGTTTAAGGGGGCATGGGGCCAACGTCCTGACTTTC
TRBV4-3	-	TRBJ2-1	-	CASSQGWISYNEQFF	TGCGCCAGCAGCCAGGGATGGATCTCCTACAATGAGCAGTTCTTC
TRBV20-1	-	TRBJ1-1	-	CSVGRGMNTEAFF	TGCAGTGTCGGAAGGGGGATGAACACTGAAGCTTTCTTT
TRBV10-3	-	TRBJ2-7	TRBD1	CAISAGTGDYEQYF	TGTGCCATCAGTGCCGGGACAGGGGACTACGAGCAGTACTTC
TRBV6-2/TRBV6-3	many	TRBJ2-2	-	CASSYSIVGVTGELFF	TGTGCCAGCAGTTACTCGATCGTGGGGGTCACCGGGGAGCTGTTTTTT
TRBV5-1	many	TRBJ2-7	TRBD2	CASSPSGGSYEQYF	TGCGCCAGCAGCCCAAGCGGGGGCTCCTACGAGCAGTACTTC
TRBV4-3	few	TRBJ2-7	-	CASSPGGRSYEQYF	TGCGCCAGCAGCCCAGGAGGGAGGTCCTACGAGCAGTACTTC
TRBV7-2	many	TRBJ2-6	-	CASSLSYSGANVLTF	TGTGCCAGCAGCCTCAGCTACTCTGGGGCCAACGTCCTGACTTTC
TRBV27	few	TRBJ1-4	-	CASRPGGSSNEKLFF	TGTGCCAGCAGGCCCGGGGGGAGTTCTAATGAAAAACTGTTTTTT
TRBV7-2	-	TRBJ2-5	TRBD1	CASSPGTASAQYF	TGTGCCAGCAGCCCCGGGACAGCCTCGGCCCAGTACTTC
TRBV5-1	few	TRBJ1-1	-	CASSLGTPGGTEAFF	TGCGCCAGCAGCTTGGGGACTCCTGGCGGGACTGAAGCTTTCTTT
TRBV5-1	few	TRBJ1-2	-	CASSLAWPQYGYTF	TGCGCCAGCAGCTTGGCCTGGCCACAGTATGGCTACACCTTC
TRBV28	-	TRBJ1-5	-	CASSWDIYSNQPQHF	TGTGCCAGCAGTTGGGACATCTATAGCAATCAGCCCCAGCATTTT
TRBV20-1	-	TRBJ1-2	TRBD1	CSAKTGANYGYTF	TGCAGTGCTAAGACAGGGGCTAACTATGGCTACACCTTC
TRBV24-1	-	TRBJ2-1	-	CATSDPPRGYNEQFF	TGTGCCACCAGTGATCCCCCCCGGGGGTACAATGAGCAGTTCTTC
TRBV3-1	-	TRBJ2-3	TRBD1	CASSQEGGSASTDTQYF	TGTGCCAGCAGCCAAGAAGGGGGCTCCGCCAGCACAGATACGCAGTATTTT
TRBV7-3	many	TRBJ2-1	TRBD2	CASSLSPAGGGYNEQFF	TGTGCCAGCAGCTTAAGCCCTGCGGGCGGGGGCTACAATGAGCAGTTCTTC
TRBV27	-	TRBJ1-2	-	CASRCYTF	TGTGCCAGCAGGTGCTACACCTTC
TRBV4-3	few	TRBJ2-7	-	CASSQRPRQDYEQYF	TGCGCCAGCAGCCAACGTCCGCGCCAGGACTACGAGCAGTACTTC
TRBV20-1	-	TRBJ2-7	TRBD2	CSATGLAGLYEQYF	TGCAGTGCCACGGGACTAGCGGGGCTCTACGAGCAGTACTTC
TRBV20-1	-	TRBJ1-4	-	CSARGPQGGGEKLFF	TGCAGTGCTAGGGGACCGCAGGGAGGAGGTGAAAAACTGTTTTTT
TRBV3-1	-	TRBJ1-1	-	CASSPAAMNTEAFF	TGTGCCAGCAGCCCGGCGGCCATGAACACTGAAGCTTTCTTT
TRBV21-1	-	TRBJ1-5	-	CASSKGAGVDQPQHF	TGTGCCAGCAGCAAAGGAGCAGGGGTCGATCAGCCCCAGCATTTT
TRBV6-1	-	TRBJ2-7	TRBD1	CASSELLGQPYEQYF	TGTGCCAGCAGTGAATTGTTGGGACAGCCCTACGAGCAGTACTTC
TRBV20-1	-	TRBJ2-7	-	CSAGGRSSYEQYF	TGCAGTGCTGGGGGACGGAGCTCCTACGAGCAGTACTTC
TRBV24-1	many	TRBJ2-2	-	CATSDLTTGNTGELFF	TGTGCCACCAGTGATTTAACGACAGGGAACACCGGGGAGCTGTTTTTT
TRBV6-5	-	TRBJ2-5	TRBD2	CASSPTGRNQETQYF	TGTGCCAGCAGCCCCACCGGGAGGAACCAAGAGACCCAGTACTTC
TRBV2	-	TRBJ1-1	TRBD1	CASQPGGGHTEAFF	TGTGCCAGCCAACCAGGGGGGGGTCACACTGAAGCTTTCTTT
TRBV3-1	-	TRBJ2-3	-	CASSQGGTYTQYF	TGTGCCAGCAGCCAAGGGGGTACGTATACGCAGTATTTT
TRBV12-3/TRBV12-4	-	TRBJ2-5	TRBD1	CASSLVDRGETQYF	TGTGCCAGCAGTTTAGTTGACAGGGGGGAGACCCAGTACTTC
TRBV27	few	TRBJ1-5	-	CASSLSGNPLTQPQHF	TGTGCCAGCAGTTTATCGGGCAATCCCCTGACGCAGCCCCAGCATTTT
TRBV18	-	TRBJ1-1	-	CASSPPGAGNSGTEAFF	TGTGCCAGCTCACCACCGGGGGCAGGCAACTCCGGGACTGAAGCTTTCTTT
TRBV11-2	-	TRBJ1-3	-	CASSLEGTPNTIYF	TGTGCCAGCAGCTTAGAAGGGACACCAAACACCATATATTTT
TRBV11-2	few	TRBJ2-1	-	CASSLVPSVSTQKRLVSYNEQFF	TGTGCCAGCAGCTTAGTCCCTAGCGTAAGCACCCAGAAACGTCTCGTCTCCTACAATGAGCAGTTCTTC
TRBV20-1	-	TRBJ2-3	-	CSARTRDTSTDTQYF	TGCAGTGCTAGAACCCGGGACACAAGCACAGATACGCAGTATTTT
TRBV20-1	-	TRBJ1-6	TRBD1	CSARVATGGLNSPLHF	TGCAGTGCTAGAGTCGCAACAGGGGGCTTGAATTCACCCCTCCACTTT